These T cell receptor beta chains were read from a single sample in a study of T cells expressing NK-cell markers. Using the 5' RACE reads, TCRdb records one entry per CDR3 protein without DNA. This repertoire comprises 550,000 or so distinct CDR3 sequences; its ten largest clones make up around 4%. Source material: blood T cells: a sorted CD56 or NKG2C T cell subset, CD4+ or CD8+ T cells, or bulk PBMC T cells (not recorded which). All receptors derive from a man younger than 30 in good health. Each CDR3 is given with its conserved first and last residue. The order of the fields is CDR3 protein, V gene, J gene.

CDR3: CASSLRGTSGPYNEQFF; V: TRBV27; J: TRBJ2-1
CDR3: CASSPQTGEGWPQHF; V: TRBV9; J: TRBJ1-5
CDR3: CASSYSQAGGHEQFF; V: TRBV6-5; J: TRBJ2-1
CDR3: CASSALAGFLHF; V: TRBV25-1; J: TRBJ1-6
CDR3: CASSPRPPSFHYGYTF; V: TRBV7-2; J: TRBJ1-2
CDR3: CSVQRLQETQYF; V: TRBV20-1; J: TRBJ2-5
CDR3: CASSLRDFSEQYF; V: TRBV7-2; J: TRBJ2-7
CDR3: CASSTGRQETQYF; V: TRBV28; J: TRBJ2-5
CDR3: CASRPSVYEQYF; V: TRBV28; J: TRBJ2-7
CDR3: CSAAVYSGMYQETQYF; V: TRBV20-1; J: TRBJ2-5
CDR3: CATSLVLSYEQYF; V: TRBV15; J: TRBJ2-7
CDR3: CSARNMDRGYSYEQYF; V: TRBV20-1; J: TRBJ2-7
CDR3: CSARVGGLIYEQYF; V: TRBV20-1; J: TRBJ2-7
CDR3: CASSFQGQVNTGELFF; V: TRBV7-8; J: TRBJ2-2
CDR3: CASSYNSGGWVEAFF; V: TRBV6-5; J: TRBJ1-1
CDR3: CASSVLGSGGNEQFF; V: TRBV9; J: TRBJ2-1
CDR3: CASSQVRREKLFF; V: TRBV4-1; J: TRBJ1-4
CDR3: CAWSSGAATGELFF; V: TRBV30; J: TRBJ2-2
CDR3: CASSPSGTTGGYTF; V: TRBV5-5; J: TRBJ1-2
CDR3: CASSQDTGAGGEETQYF; V: TRBV3-1; J: TRBJ2-5
CDR3: CSAPIGRGLSNQPQHF; V: TRBV20-1; J: TRBJ1-5
CDR3: CASSQSGQGYTF; V: TRBV23-1; J: TRBJ1-2
CDR3: CASSPPYGTGANVLTF; V: TRBV12-3/TRBV12-4; J: TRBJ2-6
CDR3: CSVTRDRVAHGTEAFF; V: TRBV29-1; J: TRBJ1-1
CDR3: CASKGRGDEKLFF; V: TRBV5-1; J: TRBJ1-4
CDR3: CASRKYTGTGYGTEAFF; V: TRBV6-1; J: TRBJ1-1
CDR3: CASSPQTIPRQFF; V: TRBV7-9; J: TRBJ2-1
CDR3: CASLGTGELNYGYTF; V: TRBV12-3/TRBV12-4; J: TRBJ1-2
CDR3: CASSSGNANTGELFF; V: TRBV28; J: TRBJ2-2
CDR3: CSARDPTGGPFADTQYF; V: TRBV20-1; J: TRBJ2-3
CDR3: CSSKGSGKETQYF; V: TRBV29-1; J: TRBJ2-5
CDR3: CASSQLGGVSTDTQYF; V: TRBV7-2; J: TRBJ2-3
CDR3: CASSTSGSYIQYF; V: TRBV19; J: TRBJ2-4
CDR3: CASSLDRLAENNEQFF; V: TRBV11-3; J: TRBJ2-1
CDR3: CASSPSGDTDTQYF; V: TRBV19; J: TRBJ2-3
CDR3: CASSLELARVGELEQFF; V: TRBV11-2; J: TRBJ2-1
CDR3: CASSLRGGRINEQFF; V: TRBV7-3; J: TRBJ2-1